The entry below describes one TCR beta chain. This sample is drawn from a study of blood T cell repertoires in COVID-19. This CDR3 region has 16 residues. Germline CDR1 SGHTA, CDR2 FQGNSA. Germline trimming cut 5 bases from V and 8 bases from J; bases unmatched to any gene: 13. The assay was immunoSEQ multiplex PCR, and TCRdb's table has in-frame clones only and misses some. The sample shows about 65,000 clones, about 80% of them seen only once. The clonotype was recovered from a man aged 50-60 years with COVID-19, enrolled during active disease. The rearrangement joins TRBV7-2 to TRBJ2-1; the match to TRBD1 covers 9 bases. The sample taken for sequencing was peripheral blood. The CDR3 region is CASSPFRDRAFDEQFF. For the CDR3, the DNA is TGTGCCAGCAGCCCCTTCCGGGACAGGGCTTTCGATGAGCAGTTCTTC.